These 23 T cell receptor beta chains were sequenced from one sample in a study of blood T cell repertoires in COVID-19. Sequencing was performed with immunoSEQ multiplex PCR; in TCRdb, only in-frame clones are kept and a portion is missing. The sample has about 120,000 clones, approximately 81% seen once. Sequenced material: peripheral blood. These receptors were collected from a man between 60 and 70 years old with acute or convalescent COVID-19.

The chain has TRBV5-8 and TRBJ2-3; the D gene is possibly TRBD2 (5 bases). This CDR3 region has 16 residues. Germline CDR1 is SGHTS and CDR2 is YDEGEE. V shed 4 bases and J shed 4 bases, with 19 bases lying between them. The CDR3 DNA sequence: TGTGCCAGCAGCGAACGACTGAGCGGTGGGGCAGATACGCAGTATTTT. Translated: CASSERLSGGADTQYF.

The J gene is TRBJ2-3, the V gene TRBV28; 9 nucleotides agree with TRBD2. V shed 5 bases, J shed 3 bases, and the junction held 15 bases outside the gene matches. In germline, CDR1 is MDHEN, CDR2 SYDVKM. This CDR3 is built from 18 residues. Here the CDR3 DNA reads TGTGCCAGCAGTCCACTACTGGGTAGCGGGAGTTCGACAGATACGCAGTATTTT. Residues: CASSPLLGSGSSTDTQYF.

The J gene is TRBJ2-3, the V gene TRBV11-3, with TRBD1 matching 10 bases. The trim removed 3 bases at V and 0 bases at J, leaving 0 bases unmatched. The CDR3 is 15 amino acids. Germline V gene data show CDR1 as SGHNT and CDR2 as YENEEA. CDR3 sequence reads: CASSLGQGSTDTQYF. CDR3 nucleotides: TGTGCCAGCAGCTTGGGACAGGGGAGCACAGATACGCAGTATTTT.

The V gene is TRBV4-3, the J gene TRBJ1-2, with 8 bases identical to TRBD1. The CDR3 has 14 amino acids. With 4 bases clipped from V and 8 bases from J, the junction kept 9 bases outside the gene matches. Germline-derived CDR1 and CDR2 are LGHNA and YSLEER. The CDR3 nucleotides are TGCGCCAGCAGCCTCTCCACAGGGGGAGAAGGCTACACCTTC. It specifies CASSLSTGGEGYTF.

The count of this clone is one. CDR3 DNA: TGTGCCAGCAGTTTATCGATCGGGACTAGCCATGAGCAGTTCTTC. Translation: CASSLSIGTSHEQFF. The V call is TRBV27, the J call TRBJ2-1; 9 bases are shared with TRBD2. After removal of 0 bases from V and 8 bases from J, the junction contained 5 bases not matched to a gene. Germline V gene lookup returns CDR1 MNHEY and CDR2 SMNVEV (reference sequence). The CDR3 has 15 amino acids.

V and J are TRBV27 and TRBJ2-2; maybe TRBD2 (5 bases). There are 15 residues in the CDR3. Trimming took 3 bases from V and 4 from J, leaving 12 bases between them. Germline values: CDR1 MNHEY, CDR2 SMNVEV (reference sequence). CDR3 bases: TGTGCCAGCAGTTTGCCCGGGGATGTCACCGGGGAGCTGTTTTTT. Translation gives CASSLPGDVTGELFF.

The gene calls are TRBV24-1 and TRBJ1-1; no firm D call. This CDR3 is 12 amino acids long. Per the germline V gene, CDR1 is KGHDR and CDR2 is SFDVKD. V shed 6 bases and J shed 1 base, with 5 bases lying between them. The CDR3 DNA reads as TGTGCCACCAGTCGGGGGAACACTGAAGCTTTCTTT. Residues: CATSRGNTEAFF.

In nucleotides, the CDR3 is TGTGCCAGCAGCCCGTATAGCTCCTACGAGCAGTACTTC. This gives the protein CASSPYSSYEQYF. This rearrangement joins TRBV27 to TRBJ2-7; D remains ambiguous. Trimming removed 6 bases from V and 0 bases from J, with 9 bases in between. This CDR3 is 13 amino acids long. Germline CDR1 reads MNHEY; CDR2 reads SMNVEV (reference sequence).

The genes are TRBV20-1 and TRBJ2-1; 10 bases line up with TRBD2. Trimming cost V 3 bases and J 5 bases; bases outside gene matches: 16. Germline V gene lookup returns CDR1 DFQATT and CDR2 SNEGSKA (reference sequence). There are 18 residues in the CDR3. The CDR3 bases are TGCAGTGCTAGTGCGGCAGCGGGAGGGTTATCCGGGAACAATGAGCAGTTCTTC. The encoded protein is CSASAAAGGLSGNNEQFF.

This chain links TRBV9 with TRBJ2-1; 9 nucleotides match TRBD1. Germline loops: CDR1 SGDLS, CDR2 YYNGEE. This CDR3 region has 16 residues. Trimming at V came to 2 bases and at J to 6 bases, leaving 9 bases not matched to a gene. The CDR3 region has the DNA TGTGCCAGCAGCGTGGAGACAGGGGGGTTGTCCAATGAGCAGTTCTTC. Translating it yields CASSVETGGLSNEQFF.

This chain uses TRBV7-9 with TRBJ1-2; 11 positions match TRBD1. CDR3 size: 15 residues. V shed 1 base and J 2 bases; nucleotides not matched to a gene: 0. CDR1 is SEHNR, CDR2 FQNEAQ, per germline (reference sequence). The CDR3 spells CASSLGDRGNYGYTF. The CDR3 DNA is TGTGCCAGCAGCTTAGGGGACAGGGGGAACTATGGCTACACCTTC.

The V gene is TRBV3-1 (or the pseudogene TRBV3-2), the J gene TRBJ1-2, with D perhaps matching TRBD1 (6 bases). V was shortened by 0 bases and J by 5 bases, with 10 bases between the two germline ends. The germline V gene encodes CDR1 LGHDT and CDR2 YNNKEL (reference sequence). The CDR3 extends over 14 amino acids. The CDR3 reads CASSQDRGGYGYTF. For the CDR3, the DNA is TGTGCCAGCAGCCAAGACAGGGGTGGATATGGCTACACCTTC.

The rearrangement uses TRBV7-9 and TRBJ1-2; the match to TRBD1 covers 11 bases. With 5 bases clipped from V and 4 bases from J, the junction kept 3 bases outside the gene matches. The V gene's germline CDR1 is SEHNR and CDR2 FQNEAQ (reference sequence). The CDR3 is made up of 14 amino acids. CDR3 residues: CASSGQGASYGYTF. In DNA, the CDR3 is TGTGCCAGCAGCGGACAGGGGGCCAGCTATGGCTACACCTTC.

V is TRBV27 and J is TRBJ2-6, with 7 bases that match TRBD1. This CDR3 region has 15 residues. Germline V gene lookup returns CDR1 MNHEY and CDR2 SMNVEV (reference sequence). The trim removed 4 bases at V and 3 bases at J, leaving 3 bases unmatched. The CDR3, as DNA: TGTGCCAGCAGTTCACAGGGGAGTGGGGCCAACGTCCTGACTTTC. Its protein is CASSSQGSGANVLTF.

The chain combines TRBV18 with TRBJ2-2; 9 positions match TRBD1. From germline, CDR1 is KGHSH and CDR2 LQKENI. The CDR3 contains 14 residues. V was clipped by 3 bases and J by 7 bases; unmatched bases: 3. The CDR3, as DNA: TGTGCCAGCTCACCTCAGGGACAGGGCGGGGAGCTGTTTTTT. Its translation: CASSPQGQGGELFF.

V gene TRBV28 combines with J gene TRBJ1-5; D may be TRBD1 (5 bases). Trimming took off 6 bases at V and 4 bases at J, with 19 bases between the two ends. Germline CDR1 MDHEN, CDR2 SYDVKM. The CDR3 loop spans 16 amino acids. DNA of the CDR3: TGTGCCAGCAGCCCTTCCGGGGACTATGTTAATCAGCCCCAGCATTTT. Encoded protein: CASSPSGDYVNQPQHF.

The chain uses TRBV5-6 and TRBJ2-2; possible D gene TRBD1, 5 bases. V lost 4 bases and J lost 1, with 8 bases in between. This CDR3 has 14 residues. Germline lookup yields CDR1 SGHDT and CDR2 YYEEEE. CDR3 coding DNA: TGTGCCAGCAGCACAACAGGGAACACCGGGGAGCTGTTTTTT. Residues: CASSTTGNTGELFF.

This chain links TRBV3-1 (or the pseudogene TRBV3-2) with TRBJ2-2; 7 bases map to TRBD1. The CDR3 contains 14 residues. The ends lost 4 bases at V and 6 bases at J; junction bases unmatched: 5. Germline CDR1 reads LGHDT; CDR2 reads YNNKEL (reference sequence). The CDR3 is CASSPPGQAGELFF. CDR3 nucleotides: TGTGCCAGCAGCCCCCCCGGACAGGCCGGGGAGCTGTTTTTT.

This clone was recorded only once. V gene TRBV30 combines with J gene TRBJ2-7, with D hard to call. The CDR3 has 12 amino acids. Germline V gives CDR1 GTSNPN, CDR2 SVGIG (reference sequence). Trimming shortened V by 2 bases and J by 1 base, and 6 bases separated the two germline ends. The CDR3 nucleotides are TGTGCCTGGAGTTCGTATTCCTACGAGCAGTACTTC. It specifies CAWSSYSYEQYF.

A remark on this clone: A junction end diverges from the germline sequence, so it may reflect a read error. The V call is TRBV7-2, the J call TRBJ2-5; 7 bases are shared with TRBD2. This CDR3 is 15 amino acids long. Germline V gene data show CDR1 as SGHTA and CDR2 as FQGNSA. The CDR3 sequence: CASSIVLAAQGTQYF. Written as DNA, the CDR3 is TGTGCCAGCAGCATCGTCCTAGCGGCCCAAGGGACCCAGTACTTC.

The J gene is TRBJ1-5, the V gene TRBV28; D is uncertain. V dropped 5 bases and J dropped 9 bases, with 14 bases sitting between them. Germline CDR1 and CDR2: MDHEN and SYDVKM. The CDR3 has 13 amino acids. The CDR3 DNA reads TGTGCCAGCAGTGAACTGAGGGTGGGGCCCCAGCATTTT. Its protein is CASSELRVGPQHF.

This sequence joins TRBV4-2 and TRBJ2-1, with 9 bases fitting TRBD2. The J segment lost 5 bases and the V segment lost 5 bases, leaving 16 bases of the junction unmatched. Germline V CDR1 and CDR2: LGHNA, YNFKEQ. The CDR3 length is 18 residues. The chain's CDR3 is CASSAALGRGGGNNEQFF. The CDR3 nucleotides read TGTGCCAGCAGCGCGGCCCTAGGTCGCGGGGGGGGAAACAATGAGCAGTTCTTC.

V and J are TRBV6-5 and TRBJ1-1; unclear D gene. The V and J ends lost 10 bases and 4 bases respectively, with 16 bases between them. The CDR3 covers 13 residues. CDR1 and CDR2 (germline): MNHEY, SVGAGI. As DNA, the CDR3 is TGTGCCACCTCGAGGGCCCGTGCCACTGAAGCTTTCTTT. Amino acids: CATSRARATEAFF.